This is a list of T cell receptor beta chains from one sample in a study of shared clonotypes between healthy human individuals. Sequencing was performed with immunoSEQ multiplex PCR; in TCRdb, only in-frame clones are kept and a portion is missing. The table records more than 600,000 clones, 92% of them present only once. Sequencing was carried out using naive CD8+ T cells sorted from blood. The receptors shown here come from a man aged 30 to 39 in good health. The CDR3 runs from the conserved cysteine through the conserved F or W. The order of the fields is CDR3 DNA, CDR3 protein, V gene, D gene, J gene, CDR3 length, clone size. The D gene is left open where the match is weak. Clone size is not always given. Where it is, it says once, few, many or a class for expanded clones.

DNA: TGTGCCAGCAGTCAGGGTTACAATGAGCAGTTCTTC
CDR3: CASSQGYNEQFF
V: TRBV28
D: NA
J: TRBJ2-1
length: 12
size: NA

DNA: TGTGCCAGCAGCTTAGTAGTCTATGGCTACACCTTC
CDR3: CASSLVVYGYTF
V: TRBV7-9
D: NA
J: TRBJ1-2
length: 12
size: NA

DNA: TGCGCCAGCAGCTCCGGGACAGGGGCCTACGAGCAGTACTTC
CDR3: CASSSGTGAYEQYF
V: TRBV5-1
D: TRBD1
J: TRBJ2-7
length: 14
size: few

DNA: TGTGCCAGCAGCATCCTATTGGGCTACGAGCAGTACTTC
CDR3: CASSILLGYEQYF
V: TRBV7-9
D: NA
J: TRBJ2-7
length: 13
size: NA

DNA: TGTGCCAGTAGTTACTCGTTAGGGGGGGTCGCTGAAGCTTTCTTT
CDR3: CASSYSLGGVAEAFF
V: TRBV19
D: NA
J: TRBJ1-1
length: 15
size: NA

DNA: TGTGCCAGCAGCTTAAGTTGGGGGACCGGGGAGCTGTTTTTT
CDR3: CASSLSWGTGELFF
V: TRBV7-9
D: NA
J: TRBJ2-2
length: 14
size: NA

DNA: TGCGCCAGCAGCTTTTGGACTAGCGGGAGATATGACAATGAGCAGTTCTTC
CDR3: CASSFWTSGRYDNEQFF
V: TRBV4-3
D: TRBD2
J: TRBJ2-1
length: 17
size: once

DNA: TGCGCCAGCAGCCAAGATTGGGGGCTGAACACTGAAGCTTTCTTT
CDR3: CASSQDWGLNTEAFF
V: TRBV4-3
D: NA
J: TRBJ1-1
length: 15
size: NA

DNA: TGCGCCAGCAGCCAAGATCCCGGCGGGAGGGCCGGGGAGCAGTACTTC
CDR3: CASSQDPGGRAGEQYF
V: TRBV4-1
D: TRBD2
J: TRBJ2-7
length: 16
size: NA

DNA: TGTGCCAGCAGCTTGGAACTAGCCCAGAACGAGCAGTACTTC
CDR3: CASSLELAQNEQYF
V: TRBV5-4
D: NA
J: TRBJ2-7
length: 14
size: NA

DNA: TGTGCCAGCAGTGAAGGGGGCCTTACTGAAGCTTTCTTT
CDR3: CASSEGGLTEAFF
V: TRBV25-1
D: NA
J: TRBJ1-1
length: 13
size: NA

DNA: TGTGCCAGCTCCCCAGACCACGGCGCCTACGAGCAGTACTTC
CDR3: CASSPDHGAYEQYF
V: TRBV18
D: NA
J: TRBJ2-7
length: 14
size: NA

DNA: TGTGCCAGTAGTTGGCAGCCGAACACCGGGGAGCTGTTTTTT
CDR3: CASSWQPNTGELFF
V: TRBV19
D: NA
J: TRBJ2-2
length: 14
size: NA

DNA: TGTGCCAGCAGAATACTAGCTGCGAACACCGGGGAGCTGTTTTTT
CDR3: CASRILAANTGELFF
V: TRBV7-9
D: NA
J: TRBJ2-2
length: 15
size: NA

DNA: TGTGCCACCAGCAGAGTCTCAGAGGGATCCGAGCAGTACTTC
CDR3: CATSRVSEGSEQYF
V: TRBV15
D: NA
J: TRBJ2-7
length: 14
size: once

DNA: TGTGCCTGGAGGGAGACAGGAACCTACGAGCAGTACTTC
CDR3: CAWRETGTYEQYF
V: TRBV30
D: NA
J: TRBJ2-7
length: 13
size: NA

DNA: TGTGCCAGCAGTTACTACGAAGGTTCCTACGAGCAGTACTTC
CDR3: CASSYYEGSYEQYF
V: TRBV6-5
D: NA
J: TRBJ2-7
length: 14
size: NA

DNA: TGTGCCAGCAGCTTAGGGCTGGGCGGGGTCGAAAAACTGTTTTTT
CDR3: CASSLGLGGVEKLFF
V: TRBV7-2
D: NA
J: TRBJ1-4
length: 15
size: once

DNA: TGTGCCAGCAGCTTAACGGGACTAGGGGCGGGGGAGCAGTACTTC
CDR3: CASSLTGLGAGEQYF
V: TRBV7-2
D: TRBD2
J: TRBJ2-7
length: 15
size: NA

DNA: TGTGCCAGCAGCAGGAGTCCGGGTGGCACAGATACGCAGTATTTT
CDR3: CASSRSPGGTDTQYF
V: TRBV7-6
D: NA
J: TRBJ2-3
length: 15
size: NA

DNA: TGTGCCAGCAGTTTACCCCGGACAGGGGGCTTAGATACGCAGTATTTT
CDR3: CASSLPRTGGLDTQYF
V: TRBV27
D: TRBD1
J: TRBJ2-3
length: 16
size: NA

DNA: TGTGCCACTCTGGACAGGGTGAACACCGGGGAGCTGTTTTTT
CDR3: CATLDRVNTGELFF
V: TRBV19
D: TRBD1
J: TRBJ2-2
length: 14
size: NA

DNA: TGCAGCGTTGAAGTTCTCGGGACAGATACTAGCGGTACCTACGAGCAGTACTTC
CDR3: CSVEVLGTDTSGTYEQYF
V: TRBV29-1
D: NA
J: TRBJ2-7
length: 18
size: NA

DNA: TGCAGCGTTGAAGATCCCAATTATAACACCATATATTTT
CDR3: CSVEDPNYNTIYF
V: TRBV29-1
D: NA
J: TRBJ1-3
length: 13
size: NA

DNA: TGTGCCAGCAGCTCAGGGGTGGGGGAGAGTGGCTACACCTTC
CDR3: CASSSGVGESGYTF
V: TRBV27
D: NA
J: TRBJ1-2
length: 14
size: NA

DNA: TGCGCCAGCAGCCAAGCAAGGGGCAGATACGAGCAGTACTTC
CDR3: CASSQARGRYEQYF
V: TRBV4-1
D: NA
J: TRBJ2-7
length: 14
size: NA

DNA: TGTGCCAGCAGCGTCCCCGTCAGGCTTGGATGGGAGCAGTACTTC
CDR3: CASSVPVRLGWEQYF
V: TRBV7-9
D: NA
J: TRBJ2-7
length: 15
size: NA

DNA: TGTGCCAGCAGCCAGACAGGGAGCTCCTACGAGCAGTACTTC
CDR3: CASSQTGSSYEQYF
V: TRBV7-9
D: TRBD1
J: TRBJ2-7
length: 14
size: NA

DNA: TGTGCCAGCAGCCCGAGCGGGAGTCCCCTCTCCTACGAGCAGTACTTC
CDR3: CASSPSGSPLSYEQYF
V: TRBV9
D: TRBD2
J: TRBJ2-7
length: 16
size: NA

DNA: TGTGCCAGCAGCCGGGAAGCGGCTCTAACAGGAGATACGCAGTATTTT
CDR3: CASSREAALTGDTQYF
V: TRBV4-2
D: NA
J: TRBJ2-3
length: 16
size: NA

DNA: TGTGCCAGCAGCCGACAGGGTCGAGAGACCCAGTACTTC
CDR3: CASSRQGRETQYF
V: TRBV27
D: TRBD1
J: TRBJ2-5
length: 13
size: NA

DNA: TGTGCCAGCAGGTTTGGGGTCACTGAAGCTTTCTTT
CDR3: CASRFGVTEAFF
V: TRBV13
D: NA
J: TRBJ1-1
length: 12
size: NA

DNA: TGTGCCAGCAGCCTGGGACAGGGAATAGGGTACACCTTC
CDR3: CASSLGQGIGYTF
V: TRBV5-6
D: TRBD1
J: TRBJ1-2
length: 13
size: NA

DNA: TGTGCCTGGAGTGTACTAGCGGGAACTTCGGAGACCCAGTACTTC
CDR3: CAWSVLAGTSETQYF
V: TRBV30
D: TRBD2
J: TRBJ2-5
length: 15
size: NA

DNA: TGTGCCAGCAGAGGGACTAGCGGGAGGTGGGAGCAGTACTTC
CDR3: CASRGTSGRWEQYF
V: TRBV6-5
D: TRBD2
J: TRBJ2-7
length: 14
size: NA

DNA: TGTGCCAGCAGTACCAGGACCCGTGATATAGAGCAGTTCTTC
CDR3: CASSTRTRDIEQFF
V: TRBV6-5
D: NA
J: TRBJ2-1
length: 14
size: NA

DNA: TGTGCCAGCAGCTTGGACCTGGGACAGGGATCCACTGAAGCTTTCTTT
CDR3: CASSLDLGQGSTEAFF
V: TRBV5-5
D: TRBD1
J: TRBJ1-1
length: 16
size: NA

DNA: TGTGCCAGCAGCCCTCGGACAGGCTCCTACGAGCAGTACTTC
CDR3: CASSPRTGSYEQYF
V: TRBV11-2
D: TRBD1
J: TRBJ2-7
length: 14
size: NA